These T cell receptor beta chains were read from a single sample in a study of blood T cell repertoires in COVID-19. Produced via immunoSEQ multiplex PCR; TCRdb's table is partial and in-frame only. This sample has under 150,000 clones, with 84% found just once. Sequencing used peripheral blood. The origin of the receptors is a man in his sixties with acute or convalescent COVID-19. Each CDR3 is given with its conserved first and last residue. The order of the fields is J gene, clone size, D gene, V gene, CDR3 DNA, CDR3 protein. The D gene is left open where the match is weak. Expanded clones get a size class; other rows say once, few or many, or leave the size out.

TRBJ2-7	NA	TRBD1	TRBV24-1	TGTGCCACCGCTCTTCCCGACAGGGGGCGACAAGAGCAGTACTTC	CATALPDRGRQEQYF
TRBJ1-1	NA	NA	TRBV3-1/TRBV3-2	TGTGCCAGCAGCCAAGGATCGGGGACTGGGGACACTGAAGCTTTCTTT	CASSQGSGTGDTEAFF
TRBJ2-2	NA	TRBD1	TRBV29-1	TGCAGCGTCACGACAGGGGGGGACACCGGGGAGCTGTTTTTT	CSVTTGGDTGELFF
TRBJ1-3	few	NA	TRBV7-2	TGTGCCAGCAGCTTAGCTGGCGGGGGGTTTGGAAACACCATATATTTT	CASSLAGGGFGNTIYF
TRBJ2-1	NA	NA	TRBV7-2	TGTGCCAGCAGCTCGTCGTTCGGCGGGGCCAATGAGCAGTTCTTC	CASSSSFGGANEQFF
TRBJ2-5	NA	TRBD1	TRBV29-1	TGCAGCGCACAGGCAGGGGGACAAGAGACCCAGTACTTC	CSAQAGGQETQYF
TRBJ2-1	NA	NA	TRBV5-1	TGCGCCAGCAGCTTGACGCAGGGGTGGGATGAGCAGTTCTTC	CASSLTQGWDEQFF
TRBJ2-2	few	TRBD1	TRBV7-8	TGTGCCAGCAGCTCCAGACAGGGGAACACCGGGGAGCTGTTTTTT	CASSSRQGNTGELFF
TRBJ2-7	once	NA	TRBV13	TGTGCCAGCAGCTTAGGGACAGTCGACGAGCAGTACTTC	CASSLGTVDEQYF
TRBJ2-1	NA	NA	TRBV24-1	TGTGCCACCAGTGGAAACAACGACAGAAACAATGAGCAGTTCTTC	CATSGNNDRNNEQFF
TRBJ1-5	NA	NA	TRBV11-1	TGTGCCAGCAGCTTAGGCGGGGATCAGCCCCAGCATTTT	CASSLGGDQPQHF
TRBJ2-7	NA	NA	TRBV5-6	TGTGCCAGCAGCTTGTCTCCTAGCAGCGAGCAGTACTTC	CASSLSPSSEQYF
TRBJ2-7	NA	NA	TRBV4-1	TGCGCCAGCTCTGGGGGCAATCCCTACGAGCAGTACTTC	CASSGGNPYEQYF
TRBJ1-1	once	NA	TRBV14	TGTGCCAGCAGCCAAGCGGGTGAAGCTTTCTTT	CASSQAGEAFF
TRBJ1-4	NA	TRBD1	TRBV19	TGTGCCATCTCCCCGGACAGGGGAAACGAAAAACTGTTTTTT	CAISPDRGNEKLFF
TRBJ2-5	NA	NA	TRBV14	TGTGCCAGCAGCCAAGTCATCCAAGAGACCCAGTACTTC	CASSQVIQETQYF
TRBJ2-7	NA	NA	TRBV19	TGTGCCAGTAGTATAGATCACCTCTCCAGGGGATGGAACGAGCAGTACTTC	CASSIDHLSRGWNEQYF
TRBJ2-7	NA	TRBD2	TRBV3-1/TRBV3-2	TGTGCCAGCAGCCAAGATCCAGCGGGGGCCTACGAGCAGTACTTC	CASSQDPAGAYEQYF
TRBJ1-3	once	NA	TRBV6-2/TRBV6-3	TGTGCCAGCAGTGCCTCGGCGGGTGGAAACACCATATATTTT	CASSASAGGNTIYF
TRBJ2-6	NA	TRBD1	TRBV2	TGTGCCAGCATGGGGGACAGGGGTGGTTTTGGGCCTTCTGGGGCCAACGTCCTGACTTTC	CASMGDRGGFGPSGANVLTF
TRBJ1-6	NA	NA	TRBV19	TGTGCCAGTAGCCCCCGCGGGCCCAGTGGTTCACCCCTCCACTTT	CASSPRGPSGSPLHF
TRBJ2-7	NA	TRBD1	TRBV5-1	TGCGCCAGCAGCTTGAGGGGGACAGGGGGCCACGAGCAGTACTTC	CASSLRGTGGHEQYF
TRBJ1-1	NA	NA	TRBV9	TGTGCCAGCAGCGTAGATGTCGGAGTTAACACTGAAGCTTTCTTT	CASSVDVGVNTEAFF
TRBJ2-1	few	TRBD2	TRBV15	TGTGCCACCAGCAGACTATCGATAGCGGGAGCCTACAATGAGCAGTTCTTC	CATSRLSIAGAYNEQFF
TRBJ2-5	NA	TRBD1	TRBV10-3	TGTGCCATCAGTGAATCCCGGGACAGGGGGGAGACCCAGTACTTC	CAISESRDRGETQYF
TRBJ1-1	NA	TRBD1	TRBV5-1	TGCGCCAGCAGCTTGGCGAGACAGGGCATGAACACTGAAGCTTTCTTT	CASSLARQGMNTEAFF
TRBJ2-7	NA	TRBD1	TRBV5-1	TGCGCCAGCAGAACAGGGGCCCTCTCCTACGAGCAGTACTTC	CASRTGALSYEQYF
TRBJ1-6	NA	NA	TRBV6-5	TGTGCCAGCAGGCCCGGGTGGTCCTATAATTCACCCCTCCACTTT	CASRPGWSYNSPLHF
TRBJ1-4	NA	NA	TRBV28	TGTGCCAGCAGTTTTCTCCAGGGAAAGAATGAAAAACTGTTTTTT	CASSFLQGKNEKLFF
TRBJ2-7	NA	TRBD2	TRBV14	TGTGCCAGCAGCGCGCAGGGAGGGTCCTACGAGCAGTACTTC	CASSAQGGSYEQYF
TRBJ2-3	NA	TRBD2	TRBV24-1	TGTGCCACCAGTAAGACTAGCGGGGGCACAGATACGCAGTATTTT	CATSKTSGGTDTQYF
TRBJ1-4	NA	TRBD1	TRBV5-1	TGCGCCAGCAGAACCGGGACAGGGGGACCGGGGGAAAAACTGTTTTTT	CASRTGTGGPGEKLFF
TRBJ2-5	NA	NA	TRBV6-5	TGTGCCAGCAGATTAGACCCGCGCGGGGAGACCCAGTACTTC	CASRLDPRGETQYF
TRBJ2-7	NA	TRBD2	TRBV27	TGTGCCAGCAGTCCGTGGACTAGCCGAAACTACGAGCAGTACTTC	CASSPWTSRNYEQYF
TRBJ2-5	NA	TRBD2	TRBV19	TGTGCCAGTAGTATGGTGGCTAGCGGGGGGTCCGAAGAGACCCAGTACTTC	CASSMVASGGSEETQYF
TRBJ1-4	NA	NA	TRBV6-1	TGTGCCAGCAGTGAGACGGCAGGATATGAAAAACTGTTTTTT	CASSETAGYEKLFF
TRBJ2-5	NA	TRBD2	TRBV7-2	TGTGCCAGCAGGCCCGGCGGGAGTCGGGAGACCCAGTACTTC	CASRPGGSRETQYF
TRBJ2-3	few	NA	TRBV25-1	TGTGCCAGCAGTGGGCAGGGAACAGATACGCAGTATTTT	CASSGQGTDTQYF
TRBJ1-5	NA	NA	TRBV19	TGTGCCAGTAAGGGGCTGTATCAGCCCCAGCATTTT	CASKGLYQPQHF
TRBJ1-2	NA	TRBD1	TRBV6-5	TGTGCCAGCAGACCCACCGACAGGGACGGCGGCTACACCTTC	CASRPTDRDGGYTF
TRBJ2-5	NA	NA	TRBV7-9	TGTGCCAGCAGCTTAGTGGCAGCCGGAGGGGAGACCCAGTACTTC	CASSLVAAGGETQYF
TRBJ2-1	NA	TRBD2	TRBV6-6	TGTGCCAGCAGTTCCGTAGCGGGCGCATACAATGAGCAGTTCTTC	CASSSVAGAYNEQFF
TRBJ2-1	NA	NA	TRBV6-4	TGTGCCAGCAGTCTAATATCCGGGACACCCAATGAGCAGTTCTTC	CASSLISGTPNEQFF
TRBJ2-5	NA	TRBD2	TRBV6-5	TGTGCCAGCAGTTACTCATCAGGGACTAAGACCCAGTACTTC	CASSYSSGTKTQYF
TRBJ2-2	NA	TRBD2	TRBV19	TGTGCCAGTAATAAAGCGGGGGGGTACACCGGGGAGCTGTTTTTT	CASNKAGGYTGELFF
TRBJ2-5	NA	TRBD2	TRBV5-6	TGTGCCAGCAGCTTGTGGGCTAGCGGGGGCCAAGAGACCCAGTACTTC	CASSLWASGGQETQYF
TRBJ2-7	NA	TRBD1	TRBV14	TGTGCCAGCAGCCAGGACAGGTCCGAGCAGTACTTC	CASSQDRSEQYF
TRBJ1-1	NA	TRBD1	TRBV5-4	TGTGCCAGCAGCGGGACAGGACCATATGAAGCTTTCTTT	CASSGTGPYEAFF